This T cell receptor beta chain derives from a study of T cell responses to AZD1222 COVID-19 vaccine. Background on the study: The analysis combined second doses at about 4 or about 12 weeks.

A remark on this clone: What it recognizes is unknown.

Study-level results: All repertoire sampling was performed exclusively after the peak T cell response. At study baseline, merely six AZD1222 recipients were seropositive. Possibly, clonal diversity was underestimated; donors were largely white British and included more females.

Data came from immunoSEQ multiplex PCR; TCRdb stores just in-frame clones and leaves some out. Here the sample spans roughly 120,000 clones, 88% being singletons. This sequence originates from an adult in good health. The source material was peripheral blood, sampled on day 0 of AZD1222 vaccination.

The CDR3 region has the DNA TGCGCCAGCAGGCACGCGACAGGGGGCGCGGAGACCCAGTACTTC. Translating it yields CASRHATGGAETQYF. The rearrangement uses TRBV23-1 and TRBJ2-5; 10 nucleotides match TRBD1. TRBV23-1 is an ORF; its function is uncertain. V lost 6 bases to trimming and J lost 5 bases; unmatched junction nucleotides: 9. The CDR3 has 15 amino acids.